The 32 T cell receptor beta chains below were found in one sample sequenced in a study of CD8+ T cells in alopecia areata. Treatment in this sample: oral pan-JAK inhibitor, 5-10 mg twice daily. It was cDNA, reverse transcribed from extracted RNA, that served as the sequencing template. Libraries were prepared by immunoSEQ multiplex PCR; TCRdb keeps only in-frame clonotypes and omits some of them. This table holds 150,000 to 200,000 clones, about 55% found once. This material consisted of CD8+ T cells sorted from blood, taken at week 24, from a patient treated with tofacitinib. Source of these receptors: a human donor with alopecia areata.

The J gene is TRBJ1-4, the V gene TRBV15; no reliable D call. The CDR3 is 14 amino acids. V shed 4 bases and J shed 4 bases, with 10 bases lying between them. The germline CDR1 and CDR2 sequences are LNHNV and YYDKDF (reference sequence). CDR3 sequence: CATSNAGYNEKLFF. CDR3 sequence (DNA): TGTGCCACCAGCAACGCAGGCTATAATGAAAAACTGTTTTTT. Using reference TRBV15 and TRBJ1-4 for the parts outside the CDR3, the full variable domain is DAMVIQNPRYQVTQFGKPVTLSCSQTLNHNVMYWYQQKSSQAPKLLFHYYDKDFNNEADTPDNFQSRRPNTSFCFLDIRSPGLGDTAMYLCATSNAGYNEKLFFGSGTQLSVL.

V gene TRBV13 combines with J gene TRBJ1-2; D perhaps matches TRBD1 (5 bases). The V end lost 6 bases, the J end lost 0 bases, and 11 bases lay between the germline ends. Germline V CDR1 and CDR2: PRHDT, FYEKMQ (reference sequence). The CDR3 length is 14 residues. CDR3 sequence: CASRQGQANYGYTF. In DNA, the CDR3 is TGTGCCAGCAGGCAGGGTCAAGCTAACTATGGCTACACCTTC.

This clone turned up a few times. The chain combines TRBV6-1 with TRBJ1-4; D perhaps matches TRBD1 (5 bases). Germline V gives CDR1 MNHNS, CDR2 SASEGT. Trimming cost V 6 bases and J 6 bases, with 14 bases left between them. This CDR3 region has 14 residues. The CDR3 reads CASRDTMDHEKLFF. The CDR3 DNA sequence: TGTGCCAGCAGGGACACCATGGACCATGAAAAACTGTTTTTT.

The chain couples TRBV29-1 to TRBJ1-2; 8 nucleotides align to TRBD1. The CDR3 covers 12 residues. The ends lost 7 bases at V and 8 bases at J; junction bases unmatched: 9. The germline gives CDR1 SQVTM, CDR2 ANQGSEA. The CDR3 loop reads CSGGQAGEGYTF. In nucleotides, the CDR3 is TGCAGCGGGGGACAGGCCGGAGAAGGCTACACCTTC.

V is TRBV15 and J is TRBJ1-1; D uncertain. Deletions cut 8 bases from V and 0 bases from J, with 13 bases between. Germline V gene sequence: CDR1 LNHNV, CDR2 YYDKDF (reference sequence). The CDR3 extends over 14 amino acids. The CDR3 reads CATGPAEMNTEAFF. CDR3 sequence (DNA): TGTGCCACCGGTCCGGCCGAGATGAACACTGAAGCTTTCTTT. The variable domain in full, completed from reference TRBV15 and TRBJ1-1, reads DAMVIQNPRYQVTQFGKPVTLSCSQTLNHNVMYWYQQKSSQAPKLLFHYYDKDFNNEADTPDNFQSRRPNTSFCFLDIRSPGLGDTAMYLCATGPAEMNTEAFFGQGTRLTVV.

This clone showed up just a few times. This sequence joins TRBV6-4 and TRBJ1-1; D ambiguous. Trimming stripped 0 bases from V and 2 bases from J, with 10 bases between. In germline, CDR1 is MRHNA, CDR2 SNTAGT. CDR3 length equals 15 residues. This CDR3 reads CASSDSGMGNTEAFF. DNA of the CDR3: TGTGCCAGCAGTGACTCCGGGATGGGAAACACTGAAGCTTTCTTT.

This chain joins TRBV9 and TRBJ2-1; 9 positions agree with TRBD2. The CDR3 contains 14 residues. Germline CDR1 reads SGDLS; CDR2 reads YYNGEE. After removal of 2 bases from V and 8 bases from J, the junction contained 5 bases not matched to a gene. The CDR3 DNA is TGTGCCAGCAGCGTCAGCGGGGGGCAGGATGAGCAGTTCTTC. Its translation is CASSVSGGQDEQFF. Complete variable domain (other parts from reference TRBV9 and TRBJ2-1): DSGVTQTPKHLITATGQRVTLRCSPRSGDLSVYWYQQSLDQGLQFLIQYYNGEERAKGNILERFSAQQFPDLHSELNLSSLELGDSALYFCASSVSGGQDEQFFGPGTRLTVL.

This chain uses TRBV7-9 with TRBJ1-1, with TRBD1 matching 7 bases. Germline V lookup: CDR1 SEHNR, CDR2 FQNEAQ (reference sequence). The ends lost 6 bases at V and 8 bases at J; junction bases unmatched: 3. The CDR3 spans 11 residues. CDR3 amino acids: CASRGQREAFF. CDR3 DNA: TGTGCCAGCAGGGGACAGAGAGAAGCTTTCTTT.

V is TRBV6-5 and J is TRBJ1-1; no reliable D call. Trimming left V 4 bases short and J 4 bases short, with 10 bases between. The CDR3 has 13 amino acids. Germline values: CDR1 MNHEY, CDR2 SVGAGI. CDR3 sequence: CASSFPEGTEAFF. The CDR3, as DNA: TGTGCCAGCAGTTTCCCGGAGGGCACTGAAGCTTTCTTT.

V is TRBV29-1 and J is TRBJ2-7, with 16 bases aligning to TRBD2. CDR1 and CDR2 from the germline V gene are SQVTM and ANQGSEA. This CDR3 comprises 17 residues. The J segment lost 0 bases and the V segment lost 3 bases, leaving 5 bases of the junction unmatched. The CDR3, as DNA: TGCAGCGTTGAGGGGACTAGCGGGGGGGAAAGCTCCTACGAGCAGTACTTC. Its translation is CSVEGTSGGESSYEQYF.

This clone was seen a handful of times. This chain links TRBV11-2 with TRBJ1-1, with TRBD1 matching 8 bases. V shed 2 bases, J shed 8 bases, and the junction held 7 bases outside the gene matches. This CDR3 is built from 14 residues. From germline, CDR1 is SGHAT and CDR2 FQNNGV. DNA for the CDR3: TGTGCCAGCAGCTTATCGGACAGGGCCCCAGAAGCTTTCTTT. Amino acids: CASSLSDRAPEAFF.

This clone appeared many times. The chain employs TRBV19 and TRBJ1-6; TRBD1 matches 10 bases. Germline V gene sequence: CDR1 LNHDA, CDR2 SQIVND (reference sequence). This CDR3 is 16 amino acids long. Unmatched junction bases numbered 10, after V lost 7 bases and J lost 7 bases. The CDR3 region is CASTDRGLRLNSPLHF. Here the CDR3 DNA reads TGTGCCAGTACCGACAGGGGGCTAAGACTGAATTCACCCCTCCACTTT.

The CDR3 DNA is TGTGCCAGCAGTGGTGACAGGGGGGAGGATGGCTACACCTTC. It translates to CASSGDRGEDGYTF. This chain connects TRBV25-1 to TRBJ1-2, with 9 nucleotides matching TRBD1. V lost 4 bases to trimming and J lost 6 bases; unmatched junction nucleotides: 6. Germline values: CDR1 MGHDK, CDR2 SYGVNS. The CDR3 runs to 14 residues.

DNA for the CDR3: TGTGCCAGCAGTTACTCCGAGACAGGGTCCTACGAGCAGTACTTC. Protein: CASSYSETGSYEQYF. The genes are TRBV2 and TRBJ2-7; 7 bases fit TRBD1. With V trimmed by 5 bases and J by 1 base, 8 bases remained unmatched. Looked up from germline, CDR1 is SNHLY and CDR2 is FYNNEI. This CDR3 has 15 amino acids.

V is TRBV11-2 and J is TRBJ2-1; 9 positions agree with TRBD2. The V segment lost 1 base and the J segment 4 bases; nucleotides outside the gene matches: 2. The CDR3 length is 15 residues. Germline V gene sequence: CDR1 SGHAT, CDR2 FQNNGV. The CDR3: CASSLVAGEYNEQFF. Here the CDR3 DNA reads TGTGCCAGCAGCTTAGTAGCGGGGGAGTACAATGAGCAGTTCTTC.

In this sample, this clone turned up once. This CDR3 is CASSLPGQGAGDPEAFF. As DNA, the CDR3 is TGTGCCAGCAGCTTACCCGGACAGGGGGCGGGGGATCCTGAAGCTTTCTTT. This chain joins TRBV7-6 and TRBJ1-1; 11 nucleotides align to TRBD1. CDR1 is SGHVS and CDR2 is FNYEAQ in the germline V gene. V shed 2 bases, J shed 6 bases, and the junction held 11 bases outside the gene matches. This CDR3 region has 17 residues.

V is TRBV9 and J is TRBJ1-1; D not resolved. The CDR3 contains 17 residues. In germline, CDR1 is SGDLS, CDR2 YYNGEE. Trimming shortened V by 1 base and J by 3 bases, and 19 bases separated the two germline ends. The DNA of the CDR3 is TGTGCCAGCAGCGTACCCCAAGTACCGGGTGGGGACACTGAAGCTTTCTTT. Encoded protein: CASSVPQVPGGDTEAFF.

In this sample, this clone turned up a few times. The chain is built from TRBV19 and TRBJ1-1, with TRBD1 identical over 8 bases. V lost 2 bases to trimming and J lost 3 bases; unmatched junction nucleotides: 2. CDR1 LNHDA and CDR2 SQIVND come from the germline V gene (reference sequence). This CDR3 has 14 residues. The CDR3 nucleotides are TGTGCCAGTAGTATACGGACAGGGTACACTGAAGCTTTCTTT. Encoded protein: CASSIRTGYTEAFF.

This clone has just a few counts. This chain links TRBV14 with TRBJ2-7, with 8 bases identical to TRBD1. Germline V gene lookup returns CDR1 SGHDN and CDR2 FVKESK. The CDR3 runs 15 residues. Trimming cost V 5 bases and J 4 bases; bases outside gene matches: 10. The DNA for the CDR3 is TGTGCCAGCAGCTTCGGACAGGGAAGTTGGTACGAGCAGTACTTC. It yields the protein CASSFGQGSWYEQYF.

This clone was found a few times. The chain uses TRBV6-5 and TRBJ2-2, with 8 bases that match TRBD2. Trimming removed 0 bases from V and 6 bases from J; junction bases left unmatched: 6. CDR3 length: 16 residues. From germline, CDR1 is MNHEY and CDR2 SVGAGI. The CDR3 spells CASSYSAGGPSGELFF. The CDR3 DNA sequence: TGTGCCAGCAGTTACTCTGCGGGGGGACCCTCCGGGGAGCTGTTTTTT.

The CDR3 spells CASRWRGTEAFF. The CDR3 coding sequence is TGTGCCAGTAGGTGGAGGGGGACTGAAGCTTTCTTT. The chain couples TRBV19 to TRBJ1-1; the D gene is possibly TRBD1 (6 bases). The CDR3 spans 12 residues. In germline, CDR1 is LNHDA, CDR2 SQIVND (reference sequence). Deletions cut 6 bases from V and 5 bases from J, with 10 bases between.

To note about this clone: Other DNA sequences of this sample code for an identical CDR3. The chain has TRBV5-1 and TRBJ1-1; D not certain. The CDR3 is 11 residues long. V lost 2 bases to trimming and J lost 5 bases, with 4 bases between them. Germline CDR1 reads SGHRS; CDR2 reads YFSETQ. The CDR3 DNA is TGCGCCAGCAGCTTCGGAACTGAAGCTTTCTTT. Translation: CASSFGTEAFF.

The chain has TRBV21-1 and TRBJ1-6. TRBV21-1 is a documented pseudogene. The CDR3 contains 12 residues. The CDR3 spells CASTLGRSPLHF. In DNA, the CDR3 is TGTGCCAGCACCCTTGGGAGATCACCCCTCCACTTT.

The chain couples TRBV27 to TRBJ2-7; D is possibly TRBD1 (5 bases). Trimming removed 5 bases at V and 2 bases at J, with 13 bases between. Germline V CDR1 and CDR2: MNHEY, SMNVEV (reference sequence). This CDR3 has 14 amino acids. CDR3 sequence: CASSPLDSPYEQYF. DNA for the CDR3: TGTGCCAGCAGTCCCCTTGACAGTCCCTACGAGCAGTACTTC.

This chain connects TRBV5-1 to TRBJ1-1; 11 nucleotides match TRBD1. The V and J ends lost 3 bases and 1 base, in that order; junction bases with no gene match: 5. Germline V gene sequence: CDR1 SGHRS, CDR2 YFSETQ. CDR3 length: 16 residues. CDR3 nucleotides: TGCGCCAGCAGCTACGGGACAGGGGGTCGGAACACTGAAGCTTTCTTT. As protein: CASSYGTGGRNTEAFF.

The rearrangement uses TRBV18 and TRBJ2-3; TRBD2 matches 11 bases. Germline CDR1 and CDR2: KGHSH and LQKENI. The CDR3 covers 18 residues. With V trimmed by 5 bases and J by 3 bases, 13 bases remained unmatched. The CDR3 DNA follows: TGTGCCAGCTCAGGCCAACCTTCTAGCGGGGGGACAACAGATACGCAGTATTTT. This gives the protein CASSGQPSSGGTTDTQYF.

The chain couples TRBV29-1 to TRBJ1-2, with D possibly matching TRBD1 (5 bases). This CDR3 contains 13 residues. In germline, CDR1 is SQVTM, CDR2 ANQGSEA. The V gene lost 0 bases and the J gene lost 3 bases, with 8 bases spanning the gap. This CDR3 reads CSVEESRDYGYTF. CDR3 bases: TGCAGCGTTGAAGAATCCAGGGACTATGGCTACACCTTC.

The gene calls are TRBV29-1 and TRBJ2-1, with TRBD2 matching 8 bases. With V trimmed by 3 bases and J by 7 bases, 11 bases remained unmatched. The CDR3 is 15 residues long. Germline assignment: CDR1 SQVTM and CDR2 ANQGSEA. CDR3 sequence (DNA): TGCAGCGTTGATCTGGAGTCGGGGGGGCCTAATGAGCAGTTCTTC. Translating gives CSVDLESGGPNEQFF.

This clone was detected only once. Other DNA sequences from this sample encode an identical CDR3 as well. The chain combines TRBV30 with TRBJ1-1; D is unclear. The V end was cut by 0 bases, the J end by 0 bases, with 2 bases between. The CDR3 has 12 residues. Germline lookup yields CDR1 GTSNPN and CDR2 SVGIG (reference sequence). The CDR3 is CAWSVMNTEAFF. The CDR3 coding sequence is TGTGCCTGGAGTGTCATGAACACTGAAGCTTTCTTT.

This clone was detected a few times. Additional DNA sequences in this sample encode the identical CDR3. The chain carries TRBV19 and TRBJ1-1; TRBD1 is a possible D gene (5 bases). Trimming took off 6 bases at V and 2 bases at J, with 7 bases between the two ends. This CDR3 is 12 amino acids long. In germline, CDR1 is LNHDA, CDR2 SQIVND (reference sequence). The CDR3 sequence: CASRRGNTEAFF. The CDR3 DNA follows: TGTGCCAGTAGAAGGGGCAACACTGAAGCTTTCTTT.

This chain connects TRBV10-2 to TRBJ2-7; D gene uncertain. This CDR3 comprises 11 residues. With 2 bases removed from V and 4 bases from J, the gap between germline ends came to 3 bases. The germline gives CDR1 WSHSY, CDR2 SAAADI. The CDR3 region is CASSEGYEQYF. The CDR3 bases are TGCGCCAGCAGTGAGGGATACGAGCAGTACTTC.

The CDR3 DNA sequence: TGTGCCAGCAGCCTTTTATCAAACCAGATTCAAGAGACCCAGTACTTC. Protein sequence: CASSLLSNQIQETQYF. The genes are TRBV13 and TRBJ2-5; no clear D gene. The V gene lost 5 bases and the J gene lost 2 bases, with 18 bases spanning the gap. The CDR3 loop spans 16 amino acids. CDR1 is PRHDT, CDR2 FYEKMQ, per germline (reference sequence).